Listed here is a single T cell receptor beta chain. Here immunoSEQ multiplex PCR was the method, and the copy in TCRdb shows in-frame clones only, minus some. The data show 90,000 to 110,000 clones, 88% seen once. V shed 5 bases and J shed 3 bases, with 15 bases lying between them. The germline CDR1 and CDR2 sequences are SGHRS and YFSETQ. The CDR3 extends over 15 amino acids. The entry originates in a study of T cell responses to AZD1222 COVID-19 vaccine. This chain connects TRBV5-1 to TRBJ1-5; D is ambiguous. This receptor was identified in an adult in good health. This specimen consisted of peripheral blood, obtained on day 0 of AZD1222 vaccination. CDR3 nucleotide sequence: TGCGCCAGCAGACCAGACCCACAGTCCAATCAGCCCCAGCATTTT. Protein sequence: CASRPDPQSNQPQHF. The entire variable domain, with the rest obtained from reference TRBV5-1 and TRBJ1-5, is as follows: KAGVTQTPRYLIKTRGQQVTLSCSPISGHRSVSWYQQTPGQGLQFLFEYFSETQRNKGNFPGRFSGRQFSNSRSEMNVSTLELGDSALYLCASRPDPQSNQPQHFGDGTRLSIL.